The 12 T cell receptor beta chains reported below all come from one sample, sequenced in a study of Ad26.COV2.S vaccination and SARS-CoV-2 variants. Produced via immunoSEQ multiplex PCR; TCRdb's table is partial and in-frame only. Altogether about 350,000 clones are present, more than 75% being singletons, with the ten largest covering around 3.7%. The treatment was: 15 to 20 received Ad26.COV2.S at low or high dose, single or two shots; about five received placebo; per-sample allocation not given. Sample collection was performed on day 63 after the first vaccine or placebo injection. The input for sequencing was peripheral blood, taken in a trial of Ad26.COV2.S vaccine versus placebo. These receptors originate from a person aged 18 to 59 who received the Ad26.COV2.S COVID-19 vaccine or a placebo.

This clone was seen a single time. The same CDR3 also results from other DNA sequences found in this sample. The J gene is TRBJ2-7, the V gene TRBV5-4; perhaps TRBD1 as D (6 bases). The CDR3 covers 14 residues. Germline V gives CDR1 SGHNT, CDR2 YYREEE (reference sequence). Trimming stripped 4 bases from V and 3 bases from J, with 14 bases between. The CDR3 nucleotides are TGTGCCAGCAGCCCAGGGGCATCAAGCTACGAGCAGTACTTC. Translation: CASSPGASSYEQYF.

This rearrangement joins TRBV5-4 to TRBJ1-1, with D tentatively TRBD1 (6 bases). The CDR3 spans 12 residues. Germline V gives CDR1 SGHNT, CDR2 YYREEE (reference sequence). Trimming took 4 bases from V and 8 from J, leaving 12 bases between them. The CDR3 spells CASSSSDSEAFF. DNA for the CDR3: TGTGCCAGCAGCAGTTCGGACAGCGAAGCTTTCTTT.

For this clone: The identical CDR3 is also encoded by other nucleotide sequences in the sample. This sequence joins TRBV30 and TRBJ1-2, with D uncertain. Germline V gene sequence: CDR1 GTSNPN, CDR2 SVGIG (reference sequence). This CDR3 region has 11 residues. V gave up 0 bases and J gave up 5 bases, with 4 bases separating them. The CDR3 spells CAWSVVYGYTF. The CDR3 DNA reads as TGTGCCTGGAGTGTTGTGTATGGCTACACCTTC. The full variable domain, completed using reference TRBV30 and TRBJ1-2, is SQTIHQWPATLVQPVGSPLSLECTVEGTSNPNLYWYRQAAGRGLQLLFYSVGIGQISSEVPQNLSASRPQDRQFILSSKKLLLSDSGFYLCAWSVVYGYTFGSGTRLTVV.

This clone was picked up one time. The CDR3 nucleotides read TGCGCCAGCAGCCGATTCAACAGGGAGTCTTTCGGCTACACCTTC. Protein: CASSRFNRESFGYTF. The chain combines TRBV4-1 with TRBJ1-2, with D possibly matching TRBD1 (6 bases). V gave up 4 bases and J gave up 8 bases, with 20 bases separating them. This CDR3 is built from 15 residues. The germline gives CDR1 MGHRA, CDR2 YSYEKL.

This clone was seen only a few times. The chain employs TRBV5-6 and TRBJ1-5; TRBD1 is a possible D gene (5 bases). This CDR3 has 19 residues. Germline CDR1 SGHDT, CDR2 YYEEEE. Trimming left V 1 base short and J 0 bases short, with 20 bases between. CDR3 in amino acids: CASSLYFTSGTDSNQPQHF. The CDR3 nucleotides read TGTGCCAGCAGCTTGTATTTTACTTCCGGGACGGATAGCAATCAGCCCCAGCATTTT.

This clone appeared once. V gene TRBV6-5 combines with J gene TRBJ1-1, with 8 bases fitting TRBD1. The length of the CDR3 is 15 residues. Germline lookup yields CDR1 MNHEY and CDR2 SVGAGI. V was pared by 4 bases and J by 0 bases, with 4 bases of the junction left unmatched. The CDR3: CASSSRDRLNTEAFF. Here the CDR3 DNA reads TGTGCCAGCAGTTCCCGGGACAGGCTGAACACTGAAGCTTTCTTT.

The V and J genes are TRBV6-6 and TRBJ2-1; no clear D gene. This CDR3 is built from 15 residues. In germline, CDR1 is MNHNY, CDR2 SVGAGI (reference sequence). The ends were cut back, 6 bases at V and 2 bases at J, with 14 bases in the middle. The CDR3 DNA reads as TGTGCCAGCAGCTACGGGCAGCTTACCTACAATGAGCAGTTCTTC. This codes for CASSYGQLTYNEQFF.

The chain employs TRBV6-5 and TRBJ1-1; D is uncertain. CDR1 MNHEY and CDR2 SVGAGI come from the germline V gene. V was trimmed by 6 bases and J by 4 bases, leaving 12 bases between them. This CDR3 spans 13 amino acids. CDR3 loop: CASSGGGGTEAFF. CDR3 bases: TGTGCCAGCAGCGGCGGCGGCGGCACTGAAGCTTTCTTT.

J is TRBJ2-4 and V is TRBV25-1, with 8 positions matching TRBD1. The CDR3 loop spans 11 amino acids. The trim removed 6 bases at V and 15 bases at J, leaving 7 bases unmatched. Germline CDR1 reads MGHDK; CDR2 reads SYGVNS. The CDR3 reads CASSTGTGVYF. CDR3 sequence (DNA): TGTGCCAGCAGCACTGGGACAGGAGTGTACTTC.

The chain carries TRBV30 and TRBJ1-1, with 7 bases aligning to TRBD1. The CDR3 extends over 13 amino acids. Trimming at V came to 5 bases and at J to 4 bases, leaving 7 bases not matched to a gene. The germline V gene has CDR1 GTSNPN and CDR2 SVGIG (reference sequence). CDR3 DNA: TGTGCCTGGGACAGGGAGATGGGCACTGAAGCTTTCTTT. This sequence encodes CAWDREMGTEAFF.

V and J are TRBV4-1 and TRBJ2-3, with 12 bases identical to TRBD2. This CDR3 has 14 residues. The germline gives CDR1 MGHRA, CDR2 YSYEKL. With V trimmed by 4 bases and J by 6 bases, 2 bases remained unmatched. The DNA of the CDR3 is TGCGCCAGCAGCCGACTAGCGGGGGAGGATACGCAGTATTTT. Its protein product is CASSRLAGEDTQYF.

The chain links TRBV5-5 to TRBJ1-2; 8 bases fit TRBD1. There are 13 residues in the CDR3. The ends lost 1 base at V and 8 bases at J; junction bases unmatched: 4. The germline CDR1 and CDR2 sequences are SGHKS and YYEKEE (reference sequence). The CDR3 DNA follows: TGTGCCAGCAGCTTGCAACAGGGGGAGGGCTACACCTTC. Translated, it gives CASSLQQGEGYTF.